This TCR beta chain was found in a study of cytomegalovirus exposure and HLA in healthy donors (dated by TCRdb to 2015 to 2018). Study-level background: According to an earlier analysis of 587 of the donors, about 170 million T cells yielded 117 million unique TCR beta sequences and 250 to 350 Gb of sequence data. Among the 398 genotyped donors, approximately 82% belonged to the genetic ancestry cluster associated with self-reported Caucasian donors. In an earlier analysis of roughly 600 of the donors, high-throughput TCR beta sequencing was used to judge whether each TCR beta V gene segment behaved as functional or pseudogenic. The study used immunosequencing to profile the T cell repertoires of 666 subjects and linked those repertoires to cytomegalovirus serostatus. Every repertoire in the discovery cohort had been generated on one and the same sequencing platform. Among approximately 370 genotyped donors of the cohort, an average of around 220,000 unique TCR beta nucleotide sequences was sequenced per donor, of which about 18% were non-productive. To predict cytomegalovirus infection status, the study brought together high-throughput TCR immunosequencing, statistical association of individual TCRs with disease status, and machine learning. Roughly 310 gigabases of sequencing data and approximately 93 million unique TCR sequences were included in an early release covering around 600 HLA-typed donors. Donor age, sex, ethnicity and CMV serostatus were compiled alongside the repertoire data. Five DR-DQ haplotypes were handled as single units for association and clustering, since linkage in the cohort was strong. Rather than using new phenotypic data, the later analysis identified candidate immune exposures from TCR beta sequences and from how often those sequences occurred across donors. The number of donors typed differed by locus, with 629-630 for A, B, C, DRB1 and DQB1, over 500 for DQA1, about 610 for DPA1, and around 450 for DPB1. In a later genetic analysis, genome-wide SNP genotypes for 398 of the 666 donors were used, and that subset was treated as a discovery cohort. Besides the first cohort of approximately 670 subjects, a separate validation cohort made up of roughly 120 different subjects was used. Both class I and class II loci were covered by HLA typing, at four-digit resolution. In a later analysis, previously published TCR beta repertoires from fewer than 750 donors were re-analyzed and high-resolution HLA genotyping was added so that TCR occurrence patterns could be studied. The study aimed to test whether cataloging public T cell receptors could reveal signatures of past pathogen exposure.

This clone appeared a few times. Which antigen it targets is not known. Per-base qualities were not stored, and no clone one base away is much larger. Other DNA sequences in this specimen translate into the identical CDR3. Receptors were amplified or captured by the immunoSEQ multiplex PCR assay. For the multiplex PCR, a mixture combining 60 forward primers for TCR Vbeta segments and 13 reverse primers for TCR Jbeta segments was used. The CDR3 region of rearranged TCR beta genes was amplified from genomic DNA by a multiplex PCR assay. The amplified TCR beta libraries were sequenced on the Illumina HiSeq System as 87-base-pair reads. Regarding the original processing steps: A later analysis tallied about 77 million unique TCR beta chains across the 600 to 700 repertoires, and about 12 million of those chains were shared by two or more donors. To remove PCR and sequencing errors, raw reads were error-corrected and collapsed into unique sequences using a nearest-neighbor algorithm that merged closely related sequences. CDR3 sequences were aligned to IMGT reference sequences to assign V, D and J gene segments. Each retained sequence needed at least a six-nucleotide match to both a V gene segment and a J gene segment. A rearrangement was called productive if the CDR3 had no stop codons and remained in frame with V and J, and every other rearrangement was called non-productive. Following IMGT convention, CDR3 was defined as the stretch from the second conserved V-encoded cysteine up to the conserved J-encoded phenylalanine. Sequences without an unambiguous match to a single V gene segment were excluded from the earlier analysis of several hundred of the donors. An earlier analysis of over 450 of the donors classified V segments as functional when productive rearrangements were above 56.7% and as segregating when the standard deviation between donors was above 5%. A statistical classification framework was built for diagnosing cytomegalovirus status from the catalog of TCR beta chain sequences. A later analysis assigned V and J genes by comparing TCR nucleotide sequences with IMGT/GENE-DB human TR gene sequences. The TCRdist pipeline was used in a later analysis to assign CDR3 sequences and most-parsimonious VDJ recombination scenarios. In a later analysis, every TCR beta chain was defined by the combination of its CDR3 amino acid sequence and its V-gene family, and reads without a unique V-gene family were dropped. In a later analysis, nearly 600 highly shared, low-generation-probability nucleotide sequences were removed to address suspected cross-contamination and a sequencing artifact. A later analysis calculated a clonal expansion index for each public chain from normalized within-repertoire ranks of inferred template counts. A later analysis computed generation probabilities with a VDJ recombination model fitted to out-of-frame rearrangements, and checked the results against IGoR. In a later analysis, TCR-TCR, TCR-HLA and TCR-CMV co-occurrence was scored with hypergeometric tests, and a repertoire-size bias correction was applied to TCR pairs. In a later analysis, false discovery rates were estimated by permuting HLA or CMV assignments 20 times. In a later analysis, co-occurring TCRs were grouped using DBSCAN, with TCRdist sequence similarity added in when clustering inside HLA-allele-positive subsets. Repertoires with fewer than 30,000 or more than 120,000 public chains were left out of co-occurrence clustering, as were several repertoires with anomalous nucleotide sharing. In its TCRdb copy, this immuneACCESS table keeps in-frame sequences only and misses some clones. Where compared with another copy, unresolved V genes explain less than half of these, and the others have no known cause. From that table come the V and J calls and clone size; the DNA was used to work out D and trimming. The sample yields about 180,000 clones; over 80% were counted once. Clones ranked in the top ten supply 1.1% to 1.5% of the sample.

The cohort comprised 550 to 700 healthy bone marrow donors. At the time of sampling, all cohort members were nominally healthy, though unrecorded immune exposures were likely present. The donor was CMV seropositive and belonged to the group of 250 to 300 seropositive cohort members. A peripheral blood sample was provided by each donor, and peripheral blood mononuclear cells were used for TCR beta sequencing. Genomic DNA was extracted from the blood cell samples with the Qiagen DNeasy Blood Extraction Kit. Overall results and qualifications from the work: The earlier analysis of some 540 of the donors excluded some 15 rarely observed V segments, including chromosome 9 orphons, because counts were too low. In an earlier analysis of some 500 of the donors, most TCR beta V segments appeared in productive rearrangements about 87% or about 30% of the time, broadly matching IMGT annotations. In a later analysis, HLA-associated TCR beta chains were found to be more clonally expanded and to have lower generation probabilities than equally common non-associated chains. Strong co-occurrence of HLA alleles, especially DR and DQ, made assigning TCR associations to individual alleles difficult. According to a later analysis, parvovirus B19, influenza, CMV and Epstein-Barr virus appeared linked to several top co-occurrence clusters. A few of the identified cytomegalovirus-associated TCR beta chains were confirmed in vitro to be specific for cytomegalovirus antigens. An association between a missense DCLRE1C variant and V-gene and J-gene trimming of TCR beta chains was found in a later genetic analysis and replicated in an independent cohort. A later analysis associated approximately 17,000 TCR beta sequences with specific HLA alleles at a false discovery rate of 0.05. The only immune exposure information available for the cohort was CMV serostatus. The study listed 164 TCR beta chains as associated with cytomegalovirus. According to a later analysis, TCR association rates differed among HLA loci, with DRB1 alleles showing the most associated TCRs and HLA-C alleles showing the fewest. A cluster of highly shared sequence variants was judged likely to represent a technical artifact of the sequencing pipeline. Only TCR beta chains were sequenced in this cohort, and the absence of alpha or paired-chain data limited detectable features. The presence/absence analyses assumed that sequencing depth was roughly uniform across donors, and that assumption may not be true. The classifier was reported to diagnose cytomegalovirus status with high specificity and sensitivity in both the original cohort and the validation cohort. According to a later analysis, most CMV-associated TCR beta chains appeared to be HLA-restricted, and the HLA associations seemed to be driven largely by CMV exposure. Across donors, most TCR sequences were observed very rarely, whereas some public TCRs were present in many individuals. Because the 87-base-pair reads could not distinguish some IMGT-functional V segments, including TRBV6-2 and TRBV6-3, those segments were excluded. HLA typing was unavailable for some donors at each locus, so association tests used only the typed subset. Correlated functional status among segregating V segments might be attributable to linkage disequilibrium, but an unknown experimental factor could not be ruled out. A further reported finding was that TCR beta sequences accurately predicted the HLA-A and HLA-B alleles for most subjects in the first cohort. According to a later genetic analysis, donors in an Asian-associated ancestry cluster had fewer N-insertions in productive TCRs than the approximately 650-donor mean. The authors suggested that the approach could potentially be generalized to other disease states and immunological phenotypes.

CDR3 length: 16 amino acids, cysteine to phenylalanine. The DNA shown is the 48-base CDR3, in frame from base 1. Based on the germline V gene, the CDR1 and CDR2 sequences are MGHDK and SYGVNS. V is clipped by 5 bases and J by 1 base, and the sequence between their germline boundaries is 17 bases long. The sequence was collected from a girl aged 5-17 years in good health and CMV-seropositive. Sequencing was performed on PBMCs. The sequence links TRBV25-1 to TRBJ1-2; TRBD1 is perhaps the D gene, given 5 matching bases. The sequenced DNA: TGTGCCAGCAGTCCCGAGGCAGGACACTTTAACTATGGCTACACCTTC. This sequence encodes CASSPEAGHFNYGYTF.